The 3 T cell receptor beta chains given below trace back to one sample, sequenced in a study of T-cell memory formation after mild COVID-19. TCRdb processed the 5' RACE reads anew with MiXCR; each CDR3 protein has one entry. Of about 440,000 distinct CDR3 sequences listed, 15% to 20% are singletons. The sequenced sample was PBMCs or a T cell subset sorted from them (not recorded which). The origin of the receptors is an adult woman who had mild COVID-19 (a few samples of this study predate the infection). Cell type and time point are not known.

The CDR3 DNA is TGTGCCAGCTATCGGCTTAAGGACAGTTTGAACACTGAAGCTTTCTTT. This translates into CASYRLKDSLNTEAFF. The J gene is TRBJ1-1, the V gene TRBV6-6, with D perhaps TRBD1 (6 bases). The V gene's germline CDR1 is MNHNY and CDR2 SVGAGI (reference sequence). The length of the CDR3 is 16 residues. V was shortened by 8 bases and J by 0 bases, with 19 bases between the two germline ends.

The V call is TRBV7-9, the J call TRBJ1-1; 7 nucleotides line up with TRBD1. Germline CDR1 SEHNR, CDR2 FQNEAQ (reference sequence). Trimming removed 5 bases from V and 0 bases from J; junction bases left unmatched: 6. The CDR3 consists of 15 residues. CDR3 coding DNA: TGTGCCAGCAGCCCAAAAAGGGGGCTGAACACTGAAGCTTTCTTT. Its translation: CASSPKRGLNTEAFF.

Only a few counts were recorded for this clonotype. J is TRBJ2-7 and V is TRBV2, with D perhaps TRBD1 (6 bases). This CDR3 spans 13 amino acids. V was pared by 5 bases and J by 5 bases, with 13 bases between. Germline V gene sequence: CDR1 SNHLY, CDR2 FYNNEI. Here the CDR3 DNA reads TGTGCCAGCAGTAGGACAGCTACTCACGAGCAGTACTTC. Translated, it gives CASSRTATHEQYF.